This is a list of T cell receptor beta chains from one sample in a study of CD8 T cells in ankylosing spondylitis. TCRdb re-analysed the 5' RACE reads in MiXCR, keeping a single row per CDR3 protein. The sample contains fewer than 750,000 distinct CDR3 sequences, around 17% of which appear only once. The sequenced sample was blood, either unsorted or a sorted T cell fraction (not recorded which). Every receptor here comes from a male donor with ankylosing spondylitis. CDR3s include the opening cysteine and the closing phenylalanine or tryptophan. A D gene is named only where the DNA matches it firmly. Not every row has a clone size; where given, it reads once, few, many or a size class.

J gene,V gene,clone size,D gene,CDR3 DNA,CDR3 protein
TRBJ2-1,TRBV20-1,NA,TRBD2,TGCAGTGCCAAGGGACTAGCGGGAGGGCTTTCCTCCTACAATGAGCAGTTCTTC,CSAKGLAGGLSSYNEQFF
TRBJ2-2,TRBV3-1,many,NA,TGTGCCAGCAGCCCTCGCACTAGAATGGAGCTGTTTTTT,CASSPRTRMELFF
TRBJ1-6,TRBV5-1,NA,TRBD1,TGCGCCAGCAGCCAGGGGACAGAAACATGGAGACCCCTCCACTTT,CASSQGTETWRPLHF
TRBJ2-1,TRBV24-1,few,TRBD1,TGTGCCACCAGTGTCACAGGGGGCAGCGATGAGCAGTTCTTC,CATSVTGGSDEQFF
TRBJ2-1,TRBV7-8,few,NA,TGTGCCAGCAGCCCAGACTACCAATACAATGAGCAGTTCTTC,CASSPDYQYNEQFF
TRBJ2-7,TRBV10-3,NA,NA,TGTGCCAACGCCGGGACTTTCGGCGAGCAGTACTTC,CANAGTFGEQYF
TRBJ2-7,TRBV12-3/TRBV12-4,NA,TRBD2,TGTGCCAGCAGTTCGCGGACTAGCGGGACCCCCTACGAGCAGTACTTC,CASSSRTSGTPYEQYF
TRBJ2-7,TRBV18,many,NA,TGTGCCAGCTCATCACCAGCCTACGAGCAGTACTTC,CASSSPAYEQYF
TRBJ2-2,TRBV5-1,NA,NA,TGCGCCAGCAGCTTGGTGTGGGGAAGGGGCACCGGGGAGCTGTTTTTT,CASSLVWGRGTGELFF
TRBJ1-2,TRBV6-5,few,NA,TGTGCCAGCAGTTACTCCGGACAGCTTAACTATGGCTACACCTTC,CASSYSGQLNYGYTF
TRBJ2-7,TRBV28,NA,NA,TGTGCCAGCAGTCCCCATCTAGCAAGGGGGATCGAGCAGTACTTC,CASSPHLARGIEQYF
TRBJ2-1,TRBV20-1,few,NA,TGCAGTGCTGACGTTACAGGGTTCAATGAGCAGTTCTTC,CSADVTGFNEQFF
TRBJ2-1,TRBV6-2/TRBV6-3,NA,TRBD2,TGTGCCAGCAGCCGCGGGACTAGCGGGGAGGGTGAGCAGTTCTTC,CASSRGTSGEGEQFF
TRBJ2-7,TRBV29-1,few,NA,TGCAGCGTTGTGGCGGACTCCTCCTACGAGCAGTACTTC,CSVVADSSYEQYF
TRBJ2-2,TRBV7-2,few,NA,TGTGCCAGCAGCCCGGCCGGGGGCGGGGGCACCGGGGAGCTGTTTTTT,CASSPAGGGGTGELFF
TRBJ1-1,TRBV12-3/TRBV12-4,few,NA,TGTGCCAGCAGTTTACCCCCGAGGAACACTGAAGCTTTCTTT,CASSLPPRNTEAFF
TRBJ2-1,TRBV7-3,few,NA,TGTGCCAGCAGCCCCAGCGAGAGCTCCTACAATGAGCAGTTCTTC,CASSPSESSYNEQFF
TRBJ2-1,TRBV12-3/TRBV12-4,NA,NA,TGTGCCAGCAACTTGGACTTCCACAATGAGCAGTTCTTC,CASNLDFHNEQFF
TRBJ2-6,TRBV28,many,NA,TGTGCCAGCAGTTTATCCCCGGACAAGAGCTTCTCGGCCAACGTCCTGACTTTC,CASSLSPDKSFSANVLTF
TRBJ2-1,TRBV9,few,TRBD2,TGTGCCAGCAGCGCCCGGCAAGGCCTAGCGGGGAACAATGAGCAGTTCTTC,CASSARQGLAGNNEQFF
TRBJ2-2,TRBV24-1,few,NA,TGTGCCACCAGTGACCACCGAACAGGGATCACCGGGGAGCTGTTTTTT,CATSDHRTGITGELFF
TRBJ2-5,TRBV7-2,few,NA,TGTGCCAGCAGCTTATTTGGGGATGGAGAGACCCAGTACTTC,CASSLFGDGETQYF
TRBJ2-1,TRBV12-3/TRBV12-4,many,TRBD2,TGTGCCAGCAGTTTAGAATGGGGAGGGGAGCAGTTCTTC,CASSLEWGGEQFF
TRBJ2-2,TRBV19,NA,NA,TGTGCCAGTAGTATACAGGACACCGGGGAGCTGTTTTTT,CASSIQDTGELFF
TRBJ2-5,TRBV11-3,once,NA,TGTGCCAGCAGCTTCATCTACCAGCCGCAAGAGACCCAGTACTTC,CASSFIYQPQETQYF
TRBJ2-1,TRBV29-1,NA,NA,TGCAGCGTTGAGGGCTCGTGGAATGAGCAGTTCTTC,CSVEGSWNEQFF
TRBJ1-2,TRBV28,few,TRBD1,TGTGCCAGCAGCCCGGACAGGGTGATCTATGGCTACACCTTC,CASSPDRVIYGYTF
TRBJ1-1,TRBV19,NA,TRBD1,TGTGCCTCCTACCGGACAGGCCCTAGGTGCACTTTCTTT,CASYRTGPRCTFF
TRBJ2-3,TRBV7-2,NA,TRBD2,TGTGCCAGCAGCTTAGGACTAGCGGGAGCGGGGACAGATACGCAGTATTTT,CASSLGLAGAGTDTQYF
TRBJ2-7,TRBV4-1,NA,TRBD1,TGCGCCAGCGGACAGGCCTACGAGCAGTACTTC,CASGQAYEQYF
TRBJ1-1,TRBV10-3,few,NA,TGTGCCATCAGTGATAACAGTGAAAACACTGAAGCTTTCTTT,CAISDNSENTEAFF
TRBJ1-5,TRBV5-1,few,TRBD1,TGCGCCAGCAGCCTGGATGGACAGGGATGGCCCCAGCATTTT,CASSLDGQGWPQHF
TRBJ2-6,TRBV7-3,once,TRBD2,TGTGCCAGCAGCGGCCGACTAGCGGGAGGAGTCTCTGGGGCCAACGTCCTGACTTTC,CASSGRLAGGVSGANVLTF
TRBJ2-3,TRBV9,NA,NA,TGTGCCAGCGGGGTTATAGGAGGCCCAGATACGCAGTATTTT,CASGVIGGPDTQYF
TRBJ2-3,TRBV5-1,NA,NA,TGCGCCAGCGGATCCGGTGGGGGCACAGATACGCAGTATTTT,CASGSGGGTDTQYF
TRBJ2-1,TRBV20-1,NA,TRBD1,TGCAGTGCCACAGGCGGACAGGGGATTCCCAATGAGCAGTTCTTC,CSATGGQGIPNEQFF
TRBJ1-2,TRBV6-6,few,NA,TGTGCCGCCAGGCATCCGGGGAACTATGGCTACACCTTC,CAARHPGNYGYTF
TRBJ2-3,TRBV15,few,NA,TGTGCCACCAGCCCCGCCAGGCAGGCGTCCACAGATACGCAGTATTTT,CATSPARQASTDTQYF
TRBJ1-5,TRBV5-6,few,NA,TGTGCCAGCAGCTTCAACGGTGGGCAGCCCCAGCATTTT,CASSFNGGQPQHF
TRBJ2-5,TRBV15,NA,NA,TGTGCCACCAGCAGAGATATGTCCGGGGAAGAGACCCAGTACTTC,CATSRDMSGEETQYF
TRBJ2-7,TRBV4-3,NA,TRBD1,TGCGCCAGCAGCCACGACAGGGGCAGCTACGAGCAGTACTTC,CASSHDRGSYEQYF
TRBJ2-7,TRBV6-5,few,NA,TGTGCCAGCAGTTACGCCCAGGGGTACTACGAGCAGTACTTC,CASSYAQGYYEQYF
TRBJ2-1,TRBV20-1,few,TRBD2,TGCAGTGCTAGAGATCGACAAAGACTAGCGGTTTACAATGAGCAGTTCTTC,CSARDRQRLAVYNEQFF
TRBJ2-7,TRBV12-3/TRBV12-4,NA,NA,TGTGCCAGCAGTTTTGAGGGACTCGAGCAGTACTTC,CASSFEGLEQYF
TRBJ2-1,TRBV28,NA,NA,TGTGCCAGCACAAGGTACAATGAGCAGTTCTTC,CASTRYNEQFF
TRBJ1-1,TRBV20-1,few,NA,TGCAGTGCCGGCCGGGGGGGGAACACTGAAGCTTTCTTT,CSAGRGGNTEAFF